The next 18 T cell receptor beta chains were all read from a single sample in a study of TIL therapy for anti-PD-1-resistant metastatic lung cancer. This was the immunoSEQ v3 assay. TCRdb's table, derived via immunoSEQ multiplex PCR, lists solely in-frame clones and lacks some. The repertoire includes approximately 47,000 clones, about 86% of them detected once, and around 5% sits in the top ten. The time point was: pre-treatment sample, taken before nivolumab and TIL therapy. The sample in question was blood, obtained at baseline. The receptors were gathered from a person between 25 and 79 years old with non-small cell lung cancer.

The rearrangement uses TRBV28 and TRBJ2-7; D might be TRBD1 or TRBD2, each matching 5 bases. Trimming left V 1 base short and J 5 bases short, with 15 bases between. The germline V gene has CDR1 MDHEN and CDR2 SYDVKM. CDR3 length: 15 residues. This chain's CDR3 is CASSLYRDPVDEQYF. The CDR3 DNA reads as TGTGCCAGCAGTTTATACCGGGACCCCGTGGACGAGCAGTACTTC.

The rearrangement uses TRBV29-1 and TRBJ2-3; TRBD2 agrees at 7 bases. CDR1 and CDR2 from the germline V gene are SQVTM and ANQGSEA. With V trimmed by 2 bases and J by 2 bases, 7 bases remained unmatched. The CDR3 is made up of 15 amino acids. CDR3 protein: CSVELAGDHTDTQYF. Here the CDR3 DNA reads TGCAGCGTTGAACTGGCGGGGGATCACACAGATACGCAGTATTTT.

This clone has only a few counts. The gene calls are TRBV5-1 and TRBJ2-7; possibly TRBD2 for D (6 bases). Germline values: CDR1 SGHRS, CDR2 YFSETQ. The CDR3 spans 13 residues. V gave up 4 bases and J gave up 6 bases, with 14 bases separating them. CDR3 bases: TGCGCCAGCAGCCCGGAGGGCACCGGCGAGCAGTACTTC. Amino acids: CASSPEGTGEQYF.

This sequence joins TRBV9 and TRBJ2-3; TRBD2 might be the D (5 bases). V was shortened by 3 bases and J by 0 bases, with 17 bases between the two germline ends. The germline CDR1 and CDR2 sequences are SGDLS and YYNGEE. The CDR3 has 17 residues. CDR3 DNA: TGTGCCAGCAGCGCCCATGCCTCTAGCAGAAGCACAGATACGCAGTATTTT. This translates into CASSAHASSRSTDTQYF.

The chain recombines TRBV4-2 with TRBJ1-2; 10 bases map to TRBD1. The CDR3 runs 14 residues. Trimming at V came to 5 bases and at J to 5 bases, leaving 5 bases not matched to a gene. In germline, CDR1 is LGHNA, CDR2 YNFKEQ. Here the CDR3 DNA reads TGTGCCAGCAGCACCGGGACAGGGGCATATGGCTACACCTTC. It encodes CASSTGTGAYGYTF.

J is TRBJ2-2 and V is TRBV18; D unclear. From germline, CDR1 is KGHSH and CDR2 LQKENI. This CDR3 has 14 residues. Trimming removed 9 bases from V and 5 bases from J, with 16 bases in between. CDR3 DNA: TGTGCCAGTCAACCCGTGCCGTCAACCGGGGAGCTGTTTTTT. Its translation: CASQPVPSTGELFF.

The rearrangement links TRBV2 to TRBJ2-3; TRBD2 agrees at 9 bases. In germline, CDR1 is SNHLY, CDR2 FYNNEI. The J segment lost 1 base and the V segment lost 2 bases, leaving 1 base of the junction unmatched. This CDR3 has 15 residues. The CDR3 protein is CASSEPSGGTDTQYF. CDR3 sequence (DNA): TGTGCCAGCAGTGAACCTAGCGGGGGCACAGATACGCAGTATTTT.

The V and J genes are TRBV30 and TRBJ2-7, with TRBD1 identical over 8 bases. Germline lookup yields CDR1 GTSNPN and CDR2 SVGIG (reference sequence). V shed 2 bases and J 5 bases; nucleotides not matched to a gene: 8. The CDR3 runs 14 residues. The chain's CDR3 is CAWSFGDRHNEQYF. As DNA, the CDR3 is TGTGCCTGGAGTTTCGGGGACAGGCACAACGAGCAGTACTTC.

The chain is built from TRBV5-1 and TRBJ2-3; D gene uncertain. The germline V gene has CDR1 SGHRS and CDR2 YFSETQ. This CDR3 is 11 amino acids long. The V and J ends lost 0 bases and 8 bases respectively, with 4 bases between them. As DNA, the CDR3 is TGCGCCAGCAGCTTGGCCGGTACGCAGTATTTT. As protein: CASSLAGTQYF. The full variable domain, rest sourced from reference TRBV5-1 and TRBJ2-3, is KAGVTQTPRYLIKTRGQQVTLSCSPISGHRSVSWYQQTPGQGLQFLFEYFSETQRNKGNFPGRFSGRQFSNSRSEMNVSTLELGDSALYLCASSLAGTQYFGPGTRLTVL.

This clone appeared once. Compared with germline, one end of the junction differs, possibly owing to a read error. V gene TRBV27 combines with J gene TRBJ2-3; tentative D call: TRBD2 (5 bases). Germline values: CDR1 MNHEY, CDR2 SMNVEV (reference sequence). The CDR3 has 14 residues. The CDR3 nucleotides read TGTGCCAGCAGTTTGAGGGATAGCATAGATACGCAGTATTTT. Its protein is CASSLRDSIDTQYF.

V usage is TRBV18 and J usage is TRBJ2-7; maybe TRBD1 (5 bases). Germline V gene sequence: CDR1 KGHSH, CDR2 LQKENI. Deletions cut 3 bases from V and 2 bases from J, with 8 bases between. This CDR3 is built from 13 residues. The CDR3, as DNA: TGTGCCAGCTCACCGGGGCGAACCTACGAGCAGTACTTC. Its protein is CASSPGRTYEQYF.

The rearrangement uses TRBV7-2 and TRBJ1-1, with TRBD1 identical over 8 bases. Germline assignment: CDR1 SGHTA and CDR2 FQGNSA. This CDR3 contains 15 residues. Trimming removed 3 bases from V and 0 bases from J; junction bases left unmatched: 3. The DNA for the CDR3 is TGTGCCAGCAGCTTTACAGGGGGTATGAACACTGAAGCTTTCTTT. This translates into CASSFTGGMNTEAFF.

The V and J genes are TRBV20-1 and TRBJ2-3; tentatively, D is TRBD1 (6 bases). This CDR3 is 15 amino acids long. V lost 3 bases and J lost 2, with 15 bases in between. Germline V gene sequence: CDR1 DFQATT, CDR2 SNEGSKA (reference sequence). CDR3 sequence: CSASGGGGPTDTQYF. In nucleotides, the CDR3 is TGCAGTGCTAGTGGTGGGGGCGGCCCCACAGATACGCAGTATTTT.

This clone was detected a few times. J is TRBJ2-7 and V is TRBV5-1; D is unresolved. Germline V lookup: CDR1 SGHRS, CDR2 YFSETQ. V was shortened by 1 base and J by 4 bases, with 12 bases between the two germline ends. CDR3 size: 14 residues. The CDR3 spells CASSLYGLQYEQYF. CDR3 nucleotides: TGCGCCAGCAGCTTGTACGGCTTGCAGTACGAGCAGTACTTC. Using reference TRBV5-1 and TRBJ2-7 for the parts outside the CDR3, the full variable domain is KAGVTQTPRYLIKTRGQQVTLSCSPISGHRSVSWYQQTPGQGLQFLFEYFSETQRNKGNFPGRFSGRQFSNSRSEMNVSTLELGDSALYLCASSLYGLQYEQYFGPGTRLTVT.

The chain employs TRBV19 and TRBJ2-1, with 10 nucleotides matching TRBD1. This CDR3 is built from 16 residues. Germline trimming cut 5 bases from V and 3 bases from J; bases unmatched to any gene: 7. Per germline, CDR1 LNHDA and CDR2 SQIVND (reference sequence). The CDR3 spells CASSSRQGAFYNEQFF. CDR3 sequence (DNA): TGTGCCAGTAGTTCAAGACAGGGGGCCTTCTACAATGAGCAGTTCTTC.

The CDR3 DNA sequence: TGTGCCACCAGTGATGGGCAGACTAGCAATCAGCCCCAGCATTTT. The encoded protein is CATSDGQTSNQPQHF. V gene TRBV24-1 combines with J gene TRBJ1-5; D unclear. CDR1 is KGHDR and CDR2 is SFDVKD in the germline V gene. There are 15 residues in the CDR3. Trimming pared 3 bases from V and 0 bases from J, leaving 8 bases between.

V gene TRBV9 combines with J gene TRBJ2-3; no clear D gene. V was cut by 4 bases and J by 6 bases, with 15 bases left in between. The CDR3 runs 14 residues. The germline V gene encodes CDR1 SGDLS and CDR2 YYNGEE. In DNA, the CDR3 is TGTGCCAGCAGCCCCCGTCTGCAATCCGATACGCAGTATTTT. It translates to CASSPRLQSDTQYF.

The chain is built from TRBV2 and TRBJ1-4; tentative D call: TRBD1 (6 bases). This CDR3 contains 14 residues. The germline V gene encodes CDR1 SNHLY and CDR2 FYNNEI. V was pared by 5 bases and J by 8 bases, with 15 bases between. This CDR3 is CASSNRDAGEKLFF. The CDR3, as DNA: TGTGCCAGCAGTAACAGGGATGCCGGCGAAAAACTGTTTTTT.